The 8 T cell receptor beta chains given below trace back to one sample, sequenced in a study of T-cell reconstitution after alpha-beta-depleted transplantation in children. A TCRbeta library incorporating unique molecular identifiers was prepared. Each CDR3 protein gets one entry after TCRdb re-called the PCR reads with MiXCR. The repertoire has about 400,000 distinct CDR3 sequences, 20% of them found once; the top ten carry approximately 3.8%. Here the sequenced sample was PBMCs from the stem cell graft donor, taken from the stem cell graft. The receptors come from a human donor who donated a stem cell graft to a child with acute myeloid leukemia.

V gene TRBV27 combines with J gene TRBJ2-7; D possibly corresponds to TRBD1 (5 bases). Germline V gene data show CDR1 as MNHEY and CDR2 as SMNVEV (reference sequence). The CDR3 runs to 16 residues. Trimming removed 5 bases at V and 6 bases at J, with 23 bases between. The CDR3 region is CASSPLPTDSMAEQYF. The CDR3 DNA follows: TGTGCCAGCAGTCCACTCCCGACAGACTCTATGGCCGAGCAGTACTTC.

This clonotype was picked up a small number of times. This rearrangement joins TRBV24-1 to TRBJ2-3, with 7 bases aligning to TRBD1. This CDR3 has 14 residues. CDR1 and CDR2 from the germline V gene are KGHDR and SFDVKD. With V trimmed by 8 bases and J by 2 bases, 6 bases remained unmatched. CDR3 sequence reads: CATTRTGDTDTQYF. The CDR3 coding sequence is TGTGCCACCACTCGGACAGGCGACACAGATACGCAGTATTTT.

V and J are TRBV12-3 or TRBV12-4 and TRBJ1-1; TRBD1 matches at 12 bases. The V segment lost 8 bases and the J segment 4 bases; nucleotides outside the gene matches: 11. CDR3 size: 16 residues. The CDR3 is CASVQGDRGLVTEAFF. The CDR3 DNA sequence: TGTGCCAGCGTCCAAGGGGACAGGGGGCTTGTCACTGAAGCTTTCTTT.

The sample holds a few counts of this clonotype. The chain carries TRBV20-1 and TRBJ2-5; D could derive from TRBD1 or TRBD2 (6 bases each). Germline V CDR1 and CDR2: DFQATT, SNEGSKA (reference sequence). This CDR3 has 11 amino acids. As DNA, the CDR3 is TGCAGCCTGGGGGGCGGAGAGACCCAGTACTTC. This translates into CSLGGGETQYF.

The V and J genes are TRBV7-9 and TRBJ2-3, with TRBD1 matching 9 bases. Germline V gene lookup returns CDR1 SEHNR and CDR2 FQNEAQ (reference sequence). J gave up 1 base and V 4 bases, and 3 bases lay outside the gene matches. This CDR3 is built from 15 residues. The CDR3 region has the DNA TGTGCCAGCAGCTGGACAGGGGAGGGCACAGATACGCAGTATTTT. This translates into CASSWTGEGTDTQYF. The variable domain in full, with the rest retrieved from reference TRBV7-9 and TRBJ2-3, is DTGVSQNPRHKITKRGQNVTFRCDPISEHNRLYWYRQTLGQGPEFLTYFQNEAQLEKSRLLSDRFSAERPKGSFSTLEIQRTEQGDSAMYLCASSWTGEGTDTQYFGPGTRLTVL.

The chain combines TRBV20-1 with TRBJ2-1; tentatively, D is TRBD1 (6 bases). V lost 6 bases, J lost 7 bases, and 13 bases lay in between. The CDR3 contains 12 residues. The germline V gene has CDR1 DFQATT and CDR2 SNEGSKA (reference sequence). The CDR3 protein is CSADQGSNEQFF. The CDR3 DNA sequence: TGCAGTGCAGATCAGGGGAGTAATGAGCAGTTCTTC.

The chain uses TRBV18 and TRBJ2-1; D possibly corresponds to TRBD1 (6 bases). Looked up from germline, CDR1 is KGHSH and CDR2 is LQKENI. The CDR3 is 14 residues long. Trimming left V 1 base short and J 5 bases short, with 9 bases between. The CDR3 nucleotides are TGTGCCAGCTCACCACGGACAGTAAACAATGAGCAGTTCTTC. Translated: CASSPRTVNNEQFF.

CDR3 sequence reads: CASRGDTLETQYF. In nucleotides, the CDR3 is TGTGCCAGCAGAGGGGATACCTTGGAGACCCAGTACTTC. The chain uses TRBV6-1 and TRBJ2-5; D perhaps matches TRBD1 (5 bases). V lost 6 bases and J 5 bases, leaving 13 bases between the germline ends. This CDR3 spans 13 amino acids. The V gene's germline CDR1 is MNHNS and CDR2 SASEGT.